Following are 22 T cell receptor beta chains from one sample sequenced in a study of blood T cells in healthy people across ages (dated by TCRdb to between 2014 and 2017). The library was produced with 5' RACE. Reads for this sample came from an Illumina HiSeq 2500. The second PCR ran for roughly 7 to 11 cycles and used a J-beta primer mix along with a sample-barcoded 5' primer. In-frame beta chains were kept once TCRdb had trimmed the public reads at Q25 with fastp and called clones with MiXCR. CDR3 protein duplicates are merged, each entry listing the most common genes and DNA. In all, the sample holds under 850,000 distinct CDR3 sequences, and 35% to 40% of those were seen once. Of the sample, roughly 13% falls within the top ten clones. Sequencing was carried out using blood. These receptor sequences come from a man younger than 35 in good health.

The sample holds a few counts of this clonotype. The chain links TRBV20-1 to TRBJ2-1, with 7 bases that match TRBD1. The CDR3 spans 13 residues. V trimming: 6 bases; J trimming: 0 bases; junction bases outside the gene matches: 2. Per the germline V gene, CDR1 is DFQATT and CDR2 is SNEGSKA (reference sequence). CDR3 coding DNA: TGCAGTGCAGGGACAGACTCCTACAATGAGCAGTTCTTC. Translating it yields CSAGTDSYNEQFF.

This sequence joins TRBV29-1 and TRBJ2-3, with D tentatively TRBD1 or TRBD2 (5 bases each). The CDR3 spans 13 residues. Germline assignment: CDR1 SQVTM and CDR2 ANQGSEA. The CDR3 coding sequence is TGCAGTGGGGGTCCAAGGGGCACAGATACGCAGTATTTT. This gives the protein CSGGPRGTDTQYF.

V gene TRBV4-1 combines with J gene TRBJ1-4, with 9 bases lining up with TRBD1. The germline gives CDR1 MGHRA, CDR2 YSYEKL. This CDR3 is built from 15 residues. Unmatched junction bases numbered 6, after V lost 3 bases and J lost 7 bases. This CDR3 reads CASSQGDRVGEKLFF. As DNA, the CDR3 is TGCGCCAGCAGCCAGGGGGACAGGGTTGGTGAAAAACTGTTTTTT.

In its sample, this clonotype was seen a few times. This sequence joins TRBV9 and TRBJ1-6; D is ambiguous. The V end was cut by 3 bases, the J end by 3 bases, with 10 bases between. The CDR3 totals 15 residues. Looked up from germline, CDR1 is SGDLS and CDR2 is YYNGEE. The CDR3 spells CASSASVSYNSPLHF. The CDR3 nucleotides are TGTGCCAGCAGCGCATCAGTAAGCTATAATTCACCCCTCCACTTT. Full variable domain (outside the CDR3, taken from reference TRBV9 and TRBJ1-6): DSGVTQTPKHLITATGQRVTLRCSPRSGDLSVYWYQQSLDQGLQFLIQYYNGEERAKGNILERFSAQQFPDLHSELNLSSLELGDSALYFCASSASVSYNSPLHFGNGTRLTVT.

The V call is TRBV11-3, the J call TRBJ2-7; 7 positions match TRBD1. Near its end, the DNA agrees better with TRBJ2-5, so the J call may be wrong. Per germline, CDR1 SGHNT and CDR2 YENEEA. This CDR3 spans 15 amino acids. CDR3 amino acids: CASSLSTGMGETQYF. CDR3 coding DNA: TGTGCCAGCAGCTTATCGACAGGGATGGGAGAGACCCAGTACTTC.

This clonotype came up many times. The chain is built from TRBV5-1 and TRBJ1-6; D possibly corresponds to TRBD1 (6 bases). CDR3 length: 15 amino acids. V was clipped by 4 bases and J by 7 bases, with 15 bases between them. CDR1 and CDR2 from the germline V gene are SGHRS and YFSETQ. The CDR3 sequence is CASSMRQEANSPLHF. The CDR3 DNA reads as TGCGCCAGCAGCATGCGACAGGAGGCGAATTCACCCCTCCACTTT.

At least ten counts were recorded for this clonotype. The V gene is TRBV4-1, the J gene TRBJ2-3; D remains ambiguous. The CDR3 runs to 14 residues. Germline CDR1 and CDR2: MGHRA and YSYEKL. The V gene lost 1 base and the J gene lost 6 bases, with 11 bases spanning the gap. The CDR3 spells CASSQVFSLDTQYF. The CDR3 DNA reads TGCGCCAGCAGCCAAGTTTTCAGCTTGGATACGCAGTATTTT.

This chain connects TRBV7-9 to TRBJ2-2; weak D call: TRBD2 (6 bases). CDR1 is SEHNR and CDR2 is FQNEAQ in the germline V gene (reference sequence). The CDR3 is made up of 16 amino acids. Trimming left V 2 bases short and J 1 base short, with 11 bases between. In nucleotides, the CDR3 is TGTGCCAGCAGCTTATCTGTTAGCGGGAACACCGGGGAGCTGTTTTTT. Translating gives CASSLSVSGNTGELFF.

This chain uses TRBV12-3 or TRBV12-4 with TRBJ2-7; D perhaps matches TRBD2 (5 bases). Between the trimmed V and J ends, which lost 3 bases and 2 bases, there was a span of 14 bases. The CDR3 is 15 amino acids. The CDR3 here is CASSFGVGEPYEQYF. Here the CDR3 DNA reads TGTGCCAGCAGTTTCGGGGTTGGAGAGCCCTACGAGCAGTACTTC.

This clonotype was seen more than once but under ten times. V gene TRBV20-1 combines with J gene TRBJ2-2; D gene unclear. Germline CDR1 and CDR2: DFQATT and SNEGSKA (reference sequence). The CDR3 covers 15 residues. V was cut by 0 bases and J by 1 base, with 9 bases left in between. CDR3 in amino acids: CSARDRNLNTGELFF. CDR3 nucleotides: TGCAGTGCTAGAGATAGAAACCTGAACACCGGGGAGCTGTTTTTT.

This clonotype was seen a handful of times. The chain carries TRBV29-1 and TRBJ1-1; D not certain. This CDR3 region has 13 residues. V was clipped by 1 base and J by 5 bases, with 11 bases between them. The germline V gene encodes CDR1 SQVTM and CDR2 ANQGSEA. In DNA form, the CDR3 reads TGCAGCGTTGAAGGCCAGCTAGTTACTGAAGCTTTCTTT. Residues: CSVEGQLVTEAFF.

The gene calls are TRBV7-9 and TRBJ1-4, with unresolved D. The ends were cut back, 5 bases at V and 4 bases at J, with 20 bases in the middle. Germline lookup yields CDR1 SEHNR and CDR2 FQNEAQ (reference sequence). The CDR3 loop spans 17 amino acids. The DNA of the CDR3 is TGTGCCAGCAGCCCGGGTCTTGCGATTTTGGGTAATGAAAAACTGTTTTTT. Its protein product is CASSPGLAILGNEKLFF.

This clonotype was counted between two and nine times. The V gene is TRBV20-1, the J gene TRBJ2-2; 7 nucleotides line up with TRBD1. Germline CDR1 is DFQATT and CDR2 is SNEGSKA (reference sequence). This CDR3 region has 14 residues. Trimming at V came to 1 base and at J to 1 base, leaving 0 bases not matched to a gene. The CDR3 coding sequence is TGCAGTGCTAGAGGACAGGGGAACACCGGGGAGCTGTTTTTT. This codes for CSARGQGNTGELFF.

This sequence joins TRBV5-1 and TRBJ2-7; tentatively, D is TRBD1 (8 bases). The DNA matches TRBJ2-5 better at its end, which makes the J call doubtful. Germline-derived CDR1 and CDR2 are SGHRS and YFSETQ. This CDR3 is built from 14 residues. The CDR3 sequence is CASDPGGKRGTQYF. The CDR3 DNA follows: TGCGCCAGCGATCCAGGGGGCAAGCGGGGGACCCAGTACTTC.

Comment on this clonotype: One end of the junction varies from germline; a read error may be responsible. The V call is TRBV2, the J call TRBJ1-2; 9 bases are a match to TRBD1. Germline CDR1 reads SNHLY; CDR2 reads FYNNEI. CDR3 length equals 17 residues. The CDR3 DNA follows: TGTGCCGGCAGTTACGGGACAGGGAGAACCCCCGTCTATGGCTACACCTTC. Encoded protein: CAGSYGTGRTPVYGYTF.

This clonotype was counted a few times. The CDR3 region is CASNALQGARYEQYF. The CDR3 DNA follows: TGCGCCAGCAACGCCCTGCAGGGGGCGCGTTACGAGCAGTACTTC. This chain connects TRBV5-1 to TRBJ2-7, with 8 positions matching TRBD1. Germline V lookup: CDR1 SGHRS, CDR2 YFSETQ. The CDR3 has 15 residues. V shed 6 bases and J 4 bases; nucleotides not matched to a gene: 12.

The chain joins TRBV7-2 to TRBJ2-1; TRBD2 agrees at 8 bases. J lost 6 bases, V lost 5 bases, and 9 bases had no gene match. The CDR3 loop spans 15 amino acids. Looked up from germline, CDR1 is SGHTA and CDR2 is FQGNSA. This CDR3 is CASSLPPGTSNEQFF. The DNA for the CDR3 is TGTGCCAGCAGCCTCCCTCCCGGGACTAGCAATGAGCAGTTCTTC.

The J gene is TRBJ1-1, the V gene TRBV2; no reliable D call. The CDR3 has 12 amino acids. Germline V lookup: CDR1 SNHLY, CDR2 FYNNEI. V dropped 8 bases and J dropped 7 bases, with 14 bases sitting between them. The CDR3 loop reads CASGLLSGEAFF. As DNA, the CDR3 is TGTGCCAGCGGGCTATTGTCAGGTGAAGCTTTCTTT.

This clonotype has more than one count but fewer than ten. The J gene is TRBJ2-7, the V gene TRBV29-1, with D tentatively TRBD1 or TRBD2 (7 bases each). V was pared by 7 bases and J by 2 bases, with 18 bases between. Looked up from germline, CDR1 is SQVTM and CDR2 is ANQGSEA. There are 14 residues in the CDR3. The CDR3 DNA reads TGCAGCGCCGCAGGGGGACTACACACCTACGAGCAGTACTTC. Translating it yields CSAAGGLHTYEQYF.

Comments on this clonotype: A read error may explain this, as a much larger clone is one base away. The chain employs TRBV20-1 and TRBJ2-1, with 11 bases identical to TRBD1. Judging by the DNA end, TRBJ2-7 fits better; the J call may be wrong. Germline CDR1 reads DFQATT; CDR2 reads SNEGSKA (reference sequence). This CDR3 spans 14 amino acids. CDR3 in amino acids: CSATSGTGGNEQYF. The CDR3 DNA reads as TGCAGTGCTACGTCCGGGACAGGGGGGAATGAGCAGTACTTC.

This clonotype showed up just a few times. The chain recombines TRBV7-2 with TRBJ1-1; a weak D match, TRBD1 (5 bases). Trimming took 0 bases from V and 0 from J, leaving 11 bases between them. Germline V gene data show CDR1 as SGHTA and CDR2 as FQGNSA. CDR3 length equals 16 residues. CDR3 loop: CASSLAGPALNTEAFF. The CDR3 nucleotides read TGTGCCAGCAGCTTAGCGGGGCCAGCTTTGAACACTGAAGCTTTCTTT.

This clonotype turned up a few times. CDR3 residues: CASSSRGTPDTQYF. As DNA, the CDR3 is TGTGCCAGCAGTTCCCGAGGGACTCCAGATACGCAGTATTTT. The chain is built from TRBV27 and TRBJ2-3, with D possibly matching TRBD2 (6 bases). The CDR3 sequence is 14 residues long. Per germline, CDR1 MNHEY and CDR2 SMNVEV (reference sequence). V lost 4 bases and J lost 4, with 12 bases in between.